Listed below are T cell receptor beta chains from one sample, sequenced in a study of blood T cell repertoires in COVID-19. Sequencing used immunoSEQ multiplex PCR; TCRdb keeps in-frame clones, though not all of them. The data contain 380,000 or so clones, 89% of them seen just once; the ten biggest clones take up 1% to 1.5%. The sample consisted of peripheral blood. These receptors all come from a man aged 35 to 55 with acute or convalescent COVID-19. Each CDR3 is given with its conserved first and last residue. A D gene is named only where the DNA matches it firmly. Clone size is stated in some rows and not others, as once, few, many or a class when expanded.

d_gene | j_gene | v_gene | abundance | CDR3aa | CDR3nt
NA | TRBJ2-1 | TRBV11-2 | few | CASSLVPSAMSSYNEQFF | TGTGCCAGCAGCTTAGTCCCTAGCGCAATGAGCTCCTACAATGAGCAGTTCTTC
TRBD2 | TRBJ2-3 | TRBV5-1 | NA | CASSLAGTSSVTDTQYF | TGCGCCAGCAGCTTGGCTGGGACTAGCTCAGTCACAGATACGCAGTATTTT
NA | TRBJ2-3 | TRBV21-1 | few | CASSKVDQAGGRSFGPDTQYF | TGTGCCAGCAGCAAAGTTGATCAGGCGGGAGGAAGGAGCTTTGGGCCAGATACGCAGTATTTT
NA | TRBJ1-1 | TRBV7-3 | NA | CASSGTGGPTEAFF | TGTGCCAGCAGCGGAACAGGTGGACCGACTGAAGCTTTCTTT
TRBD2 | TRBJ2-3 | TRBV7-3 | NA | CASSSRLAGSADTQYF | TGTGCCAGCAGCTCCCGCCTAGCGGGATCGGCCGATACGCAGTATTTT
NA | TRBJ2-5 | TRBV24-1 | NA | CATSPGTQERETQYF | TGTGCCACCAGTCCCGGGACACAAGAACGAGAGACCCAGTACTTC
NA | TRBJ2-5 | TRBV30 | once | CAWSVWPEETQYF | TGTGCCTGGAGTGTCTGGCCTGAAGAGACCCAGTACTTC
NA | TRBJ2-5 | TRBV1 | few | CTSSQAGGQETQYF | TGCACCAGCAGCCAAGCGGGGGGGCAAGAGACCCAGTACTTC
NA | TRBJ2-1 | TRBV6-6 | NA | CASSYSSVEQFF | TGTGCCAGCAGTTACTCGTCTGTTGAGCAGTTCTTC
NA | TRBJ2-7 | TRBV18 | NA | CASSPIPYEQYF | TGTGCCAGCTCACCCATCCCCTACGAGCAGTACTTC
NA | TRBJ2-3 | TRBV4-1 | few | CASSQEGAGDTQYF | TGCGCCAGCAGCCAAGAGGGGGCAGGGGATACGCAGTATTTT
NA | TRBJ1-3 | TRBV18 | once | CASSPTTVSGNTIYF | TGTGCCAGCTCACCCACGACAGTCTCTGGAAACACCATATATTTT
TRBD2 | TRBJ2-4 | TRBV27 | NA | CASSFRPPGLATSGTKNIQYF | TGTGCCAGCAGTTTCCGCCCGCCGGGACTAGCCACCAGCGGGACCAAAAACATTCAGTACTTC
NA | TRBJ2-7 | TRBV27 | NA | CASSLGGQNYEQYF | TGTGCCAGCAGTTTAGGTGGACAGAACTACGAGCAGTACTTC
TRBD1 | TRBJ2-7 | TRBV30 | NA | CAWSSGGYEQYF | TGTGCCTGGAGTTCAGGGGGCTACGAGCAGTACTTC
NA | TRBJ1-1 | TRBV5-1 | NA | CASSLVAVNTEAFF | TGCGCCAGCAGCTTGGTGGCCGTCAACACTGAAGCTTTCTTT
NA | TRBJ2-2 | TRBV27 | few | CASSLGGTGELFF | TGTGCCAGCAGTTTAGGCGGAACCGGGGAGCTGTTTTTT
NA | TRBJ2-3 | TRBV29-1 | NA | CSVGTRTGFADTQYF | TGCAGCGTCGGGACACGGACGGGCTTCGCAGATACGCAGTATTTT
NA | TRBJ1-6 | TRBV7-3 | NA | CASSSETASNSPLHF | TGTGCCAGCAGCTCGGAGACAGCCTCCAATTCACCCCTCCACTTT
TRBD1 | TRBJ1-1 | TRBV19 | NA | CASSITGTGDPFF | TGTGCCAGTAGTATAACCGGGACAGGGGATCCTTTCTTT
NA | TRBJ1-2 | TRBV9 | NA | CASPCTNYGYTF | TGTGCCAGCCCCTGTACTAACTATGGCTACACCTTC
TRBD1 | TRBJ2-7 | TRBV7-2 | NA | CASSSSRKTGAYEQYF | TGTGCCAGCAGCTCCTCTCGCAAGACAGGGGCCTACGAGCAGTACTTC
TRBD1 | TRBJ2-5 | TRBV5-1 | NA | CASSLNRQGQETQYF | TGCGCCAGCAGCCTTAACCGACAGGGCCAAGAGACCCAGTACTTC
NA | TRBJ2-2 | TRBV10-2 | NA | CASSRSSAGLNTGELFF | TGCGCCAGCAGTAGATCCTCCGCGGGGCTCAACACCGGGGAGCTGTTTTTT
NA | TRBJ2-2 | TRBV6-5 | NA | CAIRRQKITGELFF | TGTGCCATCCGACGACAGAAAATTACCGGGGAGCTGTTTTTT
NA | TRBJ2-2 | TRBV10-3 | NA | CAISGTQKGGSGELFF | TGTGCCATCAGTGGGACCCAGAAGGGGGGGTCCGGGGAGCTGTTTTTT
NA | TRBJ1-3 | TRBV18 | NA | CASSPFGNTIYF | TGTGCCAGCTCACCCTTCGGAAACACCATATATTTT
NA | TRBJ1-4 | TRBV5-1 | NA | CASSLGSGMDNEKLFF | TGCGCCAGCAGCTTGGGTTCCGGGATGGATAATGAAAAACTGTTTTTT
NA | TRBJ2-7 | TRBV11-3 | NA | CASSQDTGSNEQYF | TGTGCCAGCAGCCAGGATACGGGGAGTAACGAGCAGTACTTC
NA | TRBJ2-3 | TRBV11-2 | NA | CASSLGLSTDTQYF | TGTGCCAGCAGCTTGGGACTCAGCACAGATACGCAGTATTTT
TRBD1 | TRBJ1-6 | TRBV7-2 | once | CASSRDRGNSPLHF | TGTGCCAGCAGCCGGGACAGGGGTAATTCACCCCTCCACTTT
NA | TRBJ2-7 | TRBV28 | NA | CASYTLVYEQYF | TGTGCCAGCTACACCCTAGTCTACGAGCAGTACTTC
NA | TRBJ1-6 | TRBV19 | NA | CASSISWSPNNSPLHF | TGTGCCAGTAGTATATCTTGGAGCCCCAATAATTCACCCCTCCACTTT
TRBD1 | TRBJ1-5 | TRBV5-5 | NA | CASSLEGTGGSNQPQHF | TGTGCCAGCAGCTTGGAGGGGACAGGGGGTAGCAATCAGCCCCAGCATTTT
TRBD2 | TRBJ2-6 | TRBV5-4 | NA | CASRQGSGSPYSGANVLTF | TGTGCCAGCAGACAAGGGAGCGGGAGCCCCTACTCGGGGGCCAACGTCCTGACTTTC
NA | TRBJ2-7 | TRBV19 | NA | CASSPSVAYEQYF | TGTGCCAGTAGTCCCTCAGTTGCCTACGAGCAGTACTTC
TRBD1 | TRBJ2-1 | TRBV9 | NA | CASSLGQGVDEQFF | TGTGCCAGCAGCCTAGGCCAGGGGGTGGATGAGCAGTTCTTC
TRBD2 | TRBJ2-3 | TRBV24-1 | NA | CATSDSSGKVRGTDTQYF | TGTGCCACCAGTGATTCAAGCGGGAAGGTACGAGGCACAGATACGCAGTATTTT
TRBD2 | TRBJ2-1 | TRBV7-9 | NA | CASSPPRGRDEQFF | TGTGCCAGCAGCCCACCGCGGGGGAGGGATGAGCAGTTCTTC
NA | TRBJ1-1 | TRBV18 | NA | CASSPGTEAFF | TGTGCCAGCTCACCAGGGACAGAAGCTTTCTTT
NA | TRBJ1-1 | TRBV2 | NA | CAVQRVGSGTEAFF | TGTGCCGTCCAGCGGGTAGGGTCGGGGACTGAAGCTTTCTTT
TRBD2 | TRBJ2-7 | TRBV4-2 | NA | CASSQVLGGNEQYF | TGTGCCAGCAGCCAAGTACTCGGGGGGAACGAGCAGTACTTC
NA | TRBJ1-1 | TRBV9 | many | CASSPGGVNTEAFF | TGTGCCAGCAGCCCCGGAGGAGTGAACACTGAAGCTTTCTTT
TRBD1 | TRBJ1-3 | TRBV9 | NA | CASSATGGGNTIYF | TGTGCCAGCAGCGCAACAGGGGGTGGAAACACCATATATTTT
TRBD1 | TRBJ2-2 | TRBV5-1 | NA | CASSLEGQANTGELFF | TGCGCCAGCAGCTTGGAGGGACAGGCAAACACCGGGGAGCTGTTTTTT
TRBD1 | TRBJ1-4 | TRBV13 | NA | CASSRQGVNEKLFF | TGTGCCAGCAGCCGACAGGGAGTTAATGAAAAACTGTTTTTT
NA | TRBJ2-1 | TRBV11-2 | NA | CASSLVLVGNEQFF | TGTGCCAGCAGCTTAGTACTAGTAGGCAATGAGCAGTTCTTC
NA | TRBJ1-5 | TRBV7-8 | NA | CASSPAGSSNQPQHF | TGTGCCAGCAGCCCAGCGGGTTCTAGCAATCAGCCCCAGCATTTT
TRBD2 | TRBJ2-1 | TRBV7-3 | NA | CASSLGLARNNEQFF | TGTGCCAGCAGCCTCGGACTAGCGCGGAACAATGAGCAGTTCTTC
NA | TRBJ2-7 | TRBV11-2 | NA | CASSLYNSGHRSYEQYF | TGTGCCAGCAGCTTATACAATTCGGGACACAGATCCTACGAGCAGTACTTC
NA | TRBJ1-5 | TRBV6-5 | NA | CASSYSLGGPQHF | TGTGCCAGCAGTTACTCATTAGGGGGGCCCCAGCATTTT
NA | TRBJ1-5 | TRBV18 | NA | CASSLTSGGNQPQHF | TGTGCCAGCTCACTCACAAGCGGTGGCAATCAGCCCCAGCATTTT